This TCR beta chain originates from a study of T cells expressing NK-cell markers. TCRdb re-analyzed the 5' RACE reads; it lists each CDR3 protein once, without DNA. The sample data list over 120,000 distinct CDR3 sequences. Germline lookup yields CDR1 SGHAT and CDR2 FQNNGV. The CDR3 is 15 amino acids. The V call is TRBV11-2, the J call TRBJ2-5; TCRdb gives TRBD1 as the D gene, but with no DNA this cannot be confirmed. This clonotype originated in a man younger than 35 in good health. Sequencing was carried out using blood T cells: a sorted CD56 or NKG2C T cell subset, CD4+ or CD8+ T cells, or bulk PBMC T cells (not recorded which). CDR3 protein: CASSSLARRPKTQYF.